The 10 T cell receptor beta chains below come from one sample, sequenced in a study of T cells in Graves' hyperthyroidism and ophthalmopathy. Researchers amplified the TCR beta CDR3 regions from RNA transcripts. Carried out on the TCR CDR3, a first-round RT-PCR used the HTBI primer set. TCRdb fed the multiplex PCR reads into MiXCR, producing one record per CDR3 protein. Of some 300,000 distinct CDR3 sequences in the sample, 15% to 20% are singletons; the top ten hold 33%. Sequencing used blood. The source is a man aged 25 to 40 with Graves' hyperthyroidism.

This clonotype occurred a few times. The J gene is TRBJ2-6, the V gene TRBV11-2; the D gene is possibly TRBD2 (7 bases). The CDR3 length is 17 residues. The germline V and J ends were trimmed by 5 bases and 0 bases, with 14 bases remaining between them. Looked up from germline, CDR1 is SGHAT and CDR2 is FQNNGV. Written as DNA, the CDR3 is TGTGCCAGCAGCCCGAGGGGAGGGGGCTCTGGGGCCAACGTCCTGACTTTC. The encoded protein is CASSPRGGGSGANVLTF. Complete variable domain (other parts from reference TRBV11-2 and TRBJ2-6): EAGVAQSPRYKIIEKRQSVAFWCNPISGHATLYWYQQILGQGPKLLIQFQNNGVVDDSQLPKDRFSAERLKGVDSTLKIQPAKLEDSAVYLCASSPRGGGSGANVLTFGAGSRLTVL.

This clonotype was detected ten times or more. V usage is TRBV6-6 and J usage is TRBJ1-3; D is unresolved. V dropped 2 bases and J dropped 0 bases, with 5 bases sitting between them. Germline V gene data show CDR1 as MNHNY and CDR2 as SVGAGI (reference sequence). This CDR3 comprises 14 residues. CDR3 loop: CASSYTLSGNTIYF. The CDR3, as DNA: TGTGCCAGCAGTTACACGCTCTCTGGAAACACCATATATTTT.

This clonotype was counted between two and nine times. The chain is built from TRBV5-1 and TRBJ1-3; D gene unclear. CDR3 size: 13 residues. Germline V lookup: CDR1 SGHRS, CDR2 YFSETQ. The V end was cut by 0 bases, the J end by 6 bases, with 7 bases between. CDR3 sequence: CASSLGQENTIYF. DNA of the CDR3: TGCGCCAGCAGCTTGGGGCAAGAAAACACCATATATTTT.

The sample holds many counts of this clonotype. The rearrangement links TRBV11-2 to TRBJ2-1, with TRBD2 as a possible D gene (5 bases). The CDR3 contains 11 residues. From germline, CDR1 is SGHAT and CDR2 FQNNGV. V lost 8 bases and J lost 9, with 11 bases in between. CDR3 bases: TGTGCCAGCCGAGGGATGGCTGAGCAGTTCTTC. Its translation: CASRGMAEQFF.

This clonotype has ten or more counts. The chain combines TRBV6-1 with TRBJ2-2, with 8 bases that match TRBD2. Germline V gene data show CDR1 as MNHNS and CDR2 as SASEGT. There are 13 residues in the CDR3. Unmatched junction bases numbered 3, after V lost 7 bases and J lost 5 bases. The CDR3 loop is CASTLAGTGELFF. The CDR3 nucleotides are TGTGCCAGCACCTTAGCGGGGACCGGGGAGCTGTTTTTT.

This clonotype appeared many times. The chain has TRBV20-1 and TRBJ2-1; 9 positions agree with TRBD2. This CDR3 contains 15 residues. J was trimmed by 3 bases and V by 0 bases; bases with no gene match: 3. Looked up from germline, CDR1 is DFQATT and CDR2 is SNEGSKA (reference sequence). In nucleotides, the CDR3 is TGCAGTGCTAGAGATAGCGGGAGAGACTACAATGAGCAGTTCTTC. This translates into CSARDSGRDYNEQFF.

The chain carries TRBV29-1 and TRBJ2-1, with TRBD2 matching over 11 bases. CDR3 size: 12 residues. The trim removed 5 bases at V and 9 bases at J, leaving 3 bases unmatched. Germline CDR1 reads SQVTM; CDR2 reads ANQGSEA. CDR3 DNA: TGCAGCGTTTTAGCGGGAGGGCCTGAGCAGTTCTTC. It is translated as CSVLAGGPEQFF.

This clonotype was recorded a few times. Here the CDR3 reads CASRVGGNQPQHF. CDR3 bases: TGTGCCAGCAGGGTAGGTGGCAATCAGCCCCAGCATTTT. This chain connects TRBV5-5 to TRBJ1-5; D gene ambiguous. This CDR3 has 13 residues. Trimming removed 5 bases from V and 2 bases from J, with 8 bases in between. Germline V gives CDR1 SGHKS, CDR2 YYEKEE (reference sequence).

V is TRBV4-2 and J is TRBJ2-7; no definite D call. V shed 0 bases and J shed 1 base, with 7 bases lying between them. The CDR3 is made up of 14 amino acids. Germline-derived CDR1 and CDR2 are LGHNA and YNFKEQ. For the CDR3, the DNA is TGTGCCAGCAGCCAAGACAGACTTTCCTACGAGCAGTACTTC. Translating gives CASSQDRLSYEQYF.

The genes are TRBV7-9 and TRBJ2-7, with 12 positions matching TRBD2. Germline V gives CDR1 SEHNR, CDR2 FQNEAQ (reference sequence). CDR3 length: 17 amino acids. V dropped 1 base and J dropped 0; count of bases not matched to a gene: 4. CDR3 coding DNA: TGTGCCAGCAGCTTAGAGACTAGCGGGAGACCCTCCTACGAGCAGTACTTC. It codes for CASSLETSGRPSYEQYF.